The 23 T cell receptor beta chains listed next were all sequenced from one sample in a study of blood T cell repertoires in COVID-19. Here immunoSEQ multiplex PCR was the method, and the copy in TCRdb shows in-frame clones only, minus some. This sample yields 140,000 to 150,000 clones, of which approximately 90% are seen a single time; roughly 4% belongs to the top ten. The sequencing input was PBMCs or T cells enriched from blood (not recorded which). These receptors came from a man aged 45-65 years who had recovered from COVID-19.

The chain employs TRBV30 and TRBJ1-2; D is ambiguous. V lost 5 bases to trimming and J lost 3 bases, with 10 bases between them. CDR1 and CDR2 from the germline V gene are GTSNPN and SVGIG (reference sequence). The CDR3 spans 12 residues. The CDR3 DNA is TGTGCCTGGTCCCCGAGGGACTATGGCTACACCTTC. Translating it yields CAWSPRDYGYTF.

This clone was seen only a few times. The chain combines TRBV4-2 with TRBJ2-7, with no clear D. Looked up from germline, CDR1 is LGHNA and CDR2 is YNFKEQ. Trimming pared 2 bases from V and 5 bases from J, leaving 7 bases between. The CDR3 extends over 12 amino acids. The CDR3 bases are TGTGCCAGCAGCCAACCGTCCCACGAGCAGTACTTC. This codes for CASSQPSHEQYF.

The chain joins TRBV5-1 to TRBJ2-7; TRBD2 is a possible D gene (6 bases). The V end lost 1 base, the J end lost 3 bases, and 14 bases lay between the germline ends. The germline CDR1 and CDR2 sequences are SGHRS and YFSETQ. The CDR3 spans 15 residues. The CDR3 spells CASSLMVGGIYEQYF. DNA of the CDR3: TGCGCCAGCAGCTTGATGGTCGGGGGTATCTACGAGCAGTACTTC.

The J gene is TRBJ2-3, the V gene TRBV9; TRBD2 aligns across 7 bases. Looked up from germline, CDR1 is SGDLS and CDR2 is YYNGEE. Trimming removed 8 bases from V and 0 bases from J; junction bases left unmatched: 9. This CDR3 has 15 amino acids. The CDR3 reads CASRRGAGSTDTQYF. The DNA of the CDR3 is TGTGCCAGTAGACGGGGAGCGGGGAGCACAGATACGCAGTATTTT.

The chain combines TRBV3-1 (or the pseudogene TRBV3-2) with TRBJ1-2, with D tentatively TRBD1 (5 bases). Trimming pared 0 bases from V and 6 bases from J, leaving 11 bases between. The germline V gene has CDR1 LGHDT and CDR2 YNNKEL (reference sequence). The CDR3 covers 14 residues. CDR3 amino acids: CASSQEAGPNGYTF. In DNA form, the CDR3 reads TGTGCCAGCAGCCAAGAAGCAGGGCCAAATGGCTACACCTTC.

CDR3 residues: CASSLGQSSPGELFF. The DNA of the CDR3 is TGCGCCAGCAGCTTGGGACAGAGTTCCCCCGGGGAGCTGTTTTTT. This chain joins TRBV5-1 and TRBJ2-2; D possibly corresponds to TRBD1 (5 bases). This CDR3 spans 15 amino acids. The V end lost 0 bases, the J end lost 6 bases, and 12 bases lay between the germline ends. In germline, CDR1 is SGHRS, CDR2 YFSETQ.

The genes are TRBV19 and TRBJ1-5; D might be TRBD1 (6 bases). The CDR3 covers 15 residues. Germline V gene data show CDR1 as LNHDA and CDR2 as SQIVND (reference sequence). Trimming took off 6 bases at V and 1 base at J, with 13 bases between the two ends. Here the CDR3 DNA reads TGTGCCAGTAGCTCAACCCAGGGGAGCAATCAGCCCCAGCATTTT. Its protein product is CASSSTQGSNQPQHF.

This rearrangement joins TRBV12-3 or TRBV12-4 to TRBJ1-3; 9 bases match TRBD1. The CDR3 runs 13 residues. The ends lost 6 bases at V and 10 bases at J; junction bases unmatched: 7. DNA for the CDR3: TGTGCCAGCAGCCAAGACAGGGGGATGACCATATATTTT. This sequence encodes CASSQDRGMTIYF.

V gene TRBV9 combines with J gene TRBJ2-1, with 9 bases lining up with TRBD2. The CDR3 spans 15 residues. The germline V gene has CDR1 SGDLS and CDR2 YYNGEE. J lost 2 bases, V lost 5 bases, and 5 bases had no gene match. DNA for the CDR3: TGTGCCAGCAGGTCCGGGACTAGCACCTACAATGAGCAGTTCTTC. This gives the protein CASRSGTSTYNEQFF.

This chain joins TRBV9 and TRBJ1-4; D is unresolved. The germline gives CDR1 SGDLS, CDR2 YYNGEE. The CDR3 loop spans 15 amino acids. The germline V and J ends were trimmed by 4 bases and 5 bases, with 15 bases remaining between them. Here the CDR3 reads CASSPAGYVNEKLFF. Here the CDR3 DNA reads TGTGCCAGCAGCCCAGCGGGGTACGTCAATGAAAAACTGTTTTTT.

The rearrangement links TRBV6-6 to TRBJ2-5; TRBD2 aligns across 11 bases. The CDR3 totals 15 residues. V trimming: 6 bases; J trimming: 6 bases; junction bases outside the gene matches: 9. Per germline, CDR1 MNHNY and CDR2 SVGAGI (reference sequence). For the CDR3, the DNA is TGTGCCAGCAGAATAGATAGCGGGGGGGCGAAGACCCAGTACTTC. As protein: CASRIDSGGAKTQYF.

The rearrangement uses TRBV28 and TRBJ2-7, with D possibly matching TRBD1 (6 bases). Germline CDR1 reads MDHEN; CDR2 reads SYDVKM. V lost 8 bases and J 3 bases, leaving 14 bases between the germline ends. This CDR3 is 13 amino acids long. CDR3 sequence: CASRAGANYEQYF. CDR3 in DNA: TGTGCCAGCCGCGCAGGGGCTAACTACGAGCAGTACTTC. Based on the CDR3 plus reference TRBV28 and TRBJ2-7, the full variable domain is DVKVTQSSRYLVKRTGEKVFLECVQDMDHENMFWYRQDPGLGLRLIYFSYDVKMKEKGDIPEGYSVSREKKERFSLILESASTNQTSMYLCASRAGANYEQYFGPGTRLTVT.

The rearrangement uses TRBV4-1 and TRBJ2-2, with TRBD1 as a possible D gene (6 bases). Trimming took off 4 bases at V and 4 bases at J, with 16 bases between the two ends. The CDR3 runs to 16 residues. Germline CDR1 and CDR2: MGHRA and YSYEKL. CDR3: CASSRPHRVGTGELFF. The CDR3 DNA sequence: TGCGCCAGCAGCCGACCGCACAGGGTAGGCACCGGGGAGCTGTTTTTT.

The V call is TRBV5-1, the J call TRBJ1-4, with TRBD1 identical over 8 bases. CDR1 and CDR2 (germline): SGHRS, YFSETQ. The CDR3 is 15 amino acids. V dropped 0 bases and J dropped 8; count of bases not matched to a gene: 6. The CDR3 spells CASSLGTGKEEKLFF. The CDR3 DNA reads TGCGCCAGCAGCTTGGGGACAGGGAAAGAAGAAAAACTGTTTTTT.

This clone was recorded only once. This chain links TRBV7-2 with TRBJ2-2; a weak D match, TRBD2 (5 bases). Looked up from germline, CDR1 is SGHTA and CDR2 is FQGNSA. CDR3 size: 14 residues. Trimming stripped 2 bases from V and 4 bases from J, with 8 bases between. The CDR3 region has the DNA TGTGCCAGCAGCTTACGAGGGTCCACCGGGGAGCTGTTTTTT. This encodes CASSLRGSTGELFF.

V usage is TRBV27 and J usage is TRBJ1-1; D may be TRBD1 (6 bases). Germline CDR1 and CDR2: MNHEY and SMNVEV (reference sequence). The V gene lost 5 bases and the J gene lost 1 base, with 14 bases spanning the gap. The CDR3 spans 15 residues. The chain's CDR3 is CASSPPGTQNTEAFF. In DNA, the CDR3 is TGTGCCAGCAGTCCCCCCGGGACACAGAACACTGAAGCTTTCTTT.

CDR3 region: CASSSRQGDNYEQYF. The DNA for the CDR3 is TGTGCCAGCAGCTCCCGACAGGGGGATAATTACGAGCAGTACTTC. V is TRBV11-3 and J is TRBJ2-7; 9 bases map to TRBD1. After removal of 4 bases from V and 4 bases from J, the junction contained 8 bases not matched to a gene. The CDR3 is 15 amino acids. Germline loops: CDR1 SGHNT, CDR2 YENEEA.

The rearrangement joins TRBV28 to TRBJ1-3, with TRBD1 identical over 8 bases. V trimming: 5 bases; J trimming: 6 bases; junction bases outside the gene matches: 9. Germline V lookup: CDR1 MDHEN, CDR2 SYDVKM. The CDR3 spans 15 residues. Here the CDR3 reads CASSIKGQAVNTIYF. The CDR3 DNA sequence: TGTGCCAGCAGTATAAAGGGACAGGCAGTAAACACCATATATTTT.

The V gene is TRBV5-1, the J gene TRBJ2-2, with 8 bases lining up with TRBD1. Germline loops: CDR1 SGHRS, CDR2 YFSETQ. The CDR3 is 15 amino acids. V gave up 5 bases and J gave up 1 base; unmatched junction bases: 4. CDR3 nucleotides: TGCGCCAGCAGAGCCGGGACAGGGAACACCGGGGAGCTGTTTTTT. Translation: CASRAGTGNTGELFF. The whole variable domain, filled in from reference TRBV5-1 and TRBJ2-2, reads KAGVTQTPRYLIKTRGQQVTLSCSPISGHRSVSWYQQTPGQGLQFLFEYFSETQRNKGNFPGRFSGRQFSNSRSEMNVSTLELGDSALYLCASRAGTGNTGELFFGEGSRLTVL.

This clone was observed once. V and J are TRBV29-1 and TRBJ2-7; no firm D call. V was clipped by 5 bases and J by 0 bases, with 8 bases between them. The CDR3 length is 12 residues. Germline lookup yields CDR1 SQVTM and CDR2 ANQGSEA. The CDR3 loop reads CSVRSSSYEQYF. The CDR3, as DNA: TGCAGCGTTCGATCGAGCTCCTACGAGCAGTACTTC.

The rearrangement joins TRBV3-1 (or the pseudogene TRBV3-2) to TRBJ2-7; 9 bases line up with TRBD2. V trimming: 5 bases; J trimming: 2 bases; junction bases outside the gene matches: 7. CDR3 length equals 15 residues. Germline loops: CDR1 LGHDT, CDR2 YNNKEL (reference sequence). DNA for the CDR3: TGTGCCAGCAGCACCAGCGGGAGGAGGCCCTACGAGCAGTACTTC. Translated, it gives CASSTSGRRPYEQYF.

This rearrangement joins TRBV3-1 (or the pseudogene TRBV3-2) to TRBJ2-6; D perhaps matches TRBD2 (6 bases). The CDR3 covers 14 residues. V shed 8 bases and J shed 1 base, with 9 bases lying between them. The V gene's germline CDR1 is LGHDT and CDR2 YNNKEL (reference sequence). Written as DNA, the CDR3 is TGTGCCAGCCTGGCGGGGTCTGGGGCCAACGTCCTGACTTTC. It yields the protein CASLAGSGANVLTF.

The chain employs TRBV4-1 and TRBJ1-4, with D hard to call. Germline loops: CDR1 MGHRA, CDR2 YSYEKL. CDR3 length: 15 amino acids. V gave up 0 bases and J gave up 5 bases, with 10 bases separating them. CDR3 residues: CASSQEGRLNEKLFF. The CDR3 coding sequence is TGCGCCAGCAGCCAAGAGGGCAGGCTAAATGAAAAACTGTTTTTT.